The next 19 T cell receptor beta chains were all read from a single sample in a study of shared clonotypes between healthy human individuals. The table came from immunoSEQ multiplex PCR; TCRdb's copy has only in-frame clones and leaves some out. The data contain about 1.9 million clones, around 93% of them singletons. CD45RO-negative, CCR7-positively selected cells formed the naive CD8 fraction, excluding terminally differentiated effector memory CD45RA+ cells. Input material: naive CD8+ T cells from PBMCs. Source of these receptors: a man younger than 35 in good health. Some clones in this sample may be carry-over from other donors' samples.

CDR3 coding DNA: TGTGCCAGCAGCGCCCCGGGGGACTCTGGGGCCAACGTCCTGACTTTC. As protein: CASSAPGDSGANVLTF. The chain joins TRBV9 to TRBJ2-6; possible D gene TRBD2, 6 bases. This CDR3 region has 16 residues. Germline CDR1 is SGDLS and CDR2 is YYNGEE. The V and J ends lost 3 bases and 0 bases respectively, with 10 bases between them.

This clone was detected only once. This CDR3 is CASSETGDHTEAFF. The CDR3, as DNA: TGTGCCAGCAGTGAAACAGGGGATCACACTGAAGCTTTCTTT. The chain uses TRBV2 and TRBJ1-1; 7 nucleotides line up with TRBD1. V lost 2 bases, J lost 3 bases, and 3 bases stayed unmatched. This CDR3 is 14 amino acids long. Germline assignment: CDR1 SNHLY and CDR2 FYNNEI.

V and J are TRBV19 and TRBJ2-7, with D perhaps TRBD1 or TRBD2 (5 bases each). The CDR3 consists of 16 residues. CDR1 and CDR2 (germline): LNHDA, SQIVND (reference sequence). Trimming pared 3 bases from V and 2 bases from J, leaving 17 bases between. CDR3 protein: CASSMFFMGPTYEQYF. The CDR3 bases are TGTGCCAGTAGTATGTTTTTCATGGGACCCACCTACGAGCAGTACTTC.

The V call is TRBV4-3, the J call TRBJ2-2; D call uncertain. The CDR3 is made up of 13 amino acids. Germline V gives CDR1 LGHNA, CDR2 YSLEER. The germline V and J ends were trimmed by 3 bases and 6 bases, with 8 bases remaining between them. The CDR3 coding sequence is TGCGCCAGCAGCCACGGCCTTGCCGGGGAGCTGTTTTTT. This sequence encodes CASSHGLAGELFF.

This sequence joins TRBV29-1 and TRBJ2-2; D not resolved. Germline CDR1 SQVTM, CDR2 ANQGSEA. Trimming left V 4 bases short and J 0 bases short, with 6 bases between. The CDR3 contains 13 residues. The CDR3 DNA reads as TGCAGCGTTGGGGCCCCGAACACCGGGGAGCTGTTTTTT. Its protein is CSVGAPNTGELFF.

The chain recombines TRBV7-6 with TRBJ2-7; D is unresolved. The CDR3 is 12 amino acids. CDR1 is SGHVS, CDR2 FNYEAQ, per germline. The V end lost 2 bases, the J end lost 5 bases, and 7 bases lay between the germline ends. CDR3: CASSLLWDEQYF. The CDR3 nucleotides read TGTGCCAGCAGCTTATTATGGGACGAGCAGTACTTC.

This rearrangement joins TRBV12-2 to TRBJ1-2. TRBV12-2 is shown as a pseudogene. The CDR3 spans 14 residues. CDR3 in amino acids: CASRRGEQNYGYTF. For the CDR3, the DNA is TGTGCAAGTCGCCGGGGAGAGCAAAACTATGGCTACACCTTC.

This rearrangement joins TRBV7-3 to TRBJ1-3; 7 positions agree with TRBD1. The CDR3 is made up of 15 amino acids. Germline assignment: CDR1 SGHTA and CDR2 FQGTGA. V gave up 4 bases and J gave up 6 bases; unmatched junction bases: 9. CDR3 sequence reads: CASSSPSRGENTIYF. CDR3 DNA: TGTGCCAGCAGCTCACCGTCCAGGGGGGAAAACACCATATATTTT.

This chain links TRBV10-3 with TRBJ2-7; D gene ambiguous. V was clipped by 4 bases and J by 0 bases, with 10 bases between them. The CDR3 extends over 14 amino acids. The germline CDR1 and CDR2 sequences are ENHRY and SYGVKD. The CDR3 sequence is CAISAYGSSYEQYF. The CDR3 nucleotides are TGTGCCATCAGTGCTTACGGCAGCTCCTACGAGCAGTACTTC.

This clone was detected only once. V usage is TRBV29-1 and J usage is TRBJ1-6, with unresolved D. Trimming pared 4 bases from V and 5 bases from J, leaving 6 bases between. Germline values: CDR1 SQVTM, CDR2 ANQGSEA. The CDR3 loop spans 12 amino acids. The CDR3 DNA reads as TGCAGCGTTGTCAGCCATAATTCACCCCTCCACTTT. Its translation: CSVVSHNSPLHF.

Points on this clone: Other DNA sequences in this sample translate to the same CDR3. The rearrangement links TRBV28 to TRBJ2-1; possibly TRBD2 for D (6 bases). The CDR3 contains 14 residues. The germline CDR1 and CDR2 sequences are MDHEN and SYDVKM. Between the trimmed V and J ends, which lost 5 bases and 3 bases, there was a span of 11 bases. The CDR3 coding sequence is TGTGCCAGCAGTAGCGGGTCGAGCTACAATGAGCAGTTCTTC. This sequence encodes CASSSGSSYNEQFF.

CDR3 in DNA: TGTGCCACAACAGGGACTAGCGGGAGTGATGAGCAGTTCTTC. Its translation: CATTGTSGSDEQFF. The chain couples TRBV7-9 to TRBJ2-1; 14 bases fit TRBD2. Germline assignment: CDR1 SEHNR and CDR2 FQNEAQ (reference sequence). The trim removed 10 bases at V and 8 bases at J, leaving 7 bases unmatched. The CDR3 covers 14 residues.

This sequence joins TRBV29-1 and TRBJ1-2; D remains unclear. Trimming cost V 3 bases and J 13 bases, with 15 bases left between them. The germline CDR1 and CDR2 sequences are SQVTM and ANQGSEA. The CDR3 extends over 11 amino acids. The CDR3, as DNA: TGCAGCGTTGAGAGCATCAGGAGTTCCACCTTC. Protein sequence: CSVESIRSSTF.

This clone was observed once. This sequence joins TRBV11-2 and TRBJ2-5; D possibly corresponds to TRBD2 (5 bases). The CDR3 runs to 14 residues. V lost 5 bases and J 2 bases, leaving 12 bases between the germline ends. The germline V gene has CDR1 SGHAT and CDR2 FQNNGV. The CDR3, as DNA: TGTGCCAGCAGCCCAAGACTAAAACAAGAGACCCAGTACTTC. Translation gives CASSPRLKQETQYF.

The rearrangement uses TRBV5-4 and TRBJ2-2; D gene uncertain. The V gene lost 4 bases and the J gene lost 3 bases, with 4 bases spanning the gap. Germline assignment: CDR1 SGHNT and CDR2 YYREEE (reference sequence). CDR3 size: 12 residues. Here the CDR3 DNA reads TGTGCCAGCAGCCATTACACCGGGGAGCTGTTTTTT. Residues: CASSHYTGELFF.

Comments on this clone: One end of the junction fails to match germline, which may point to a read error. CDR3 bases: TGTGCCAGTAGTTTAGACAGCATAAATGAAAAACTGTTTTTT. Protein: CASSLDSINEKLFF. The J gene is TRBJ1-4, the V gene TRBV19; D is possibly TRBD1 (5 bases). The germline CDR1 and CDR2 sequences are LNHDA and SQIVND (reference sequence). The CDR3 runs 14 residues.

The chain employs TRBV10-3 and TRBJ2-7; the D call may be TRBD1 or TRBD2 (5 bases each). The germline gives CDR1 ENHRY, CDR2 SYGVKD. V was cut by 7 bases and J by 1 base, with 14 bases left in between. The CDR3 has 14 amino acids. CDR3 amino acids: CAITPGTDSYEQYF. Written as DNA, the CDR3 is TGTGCCATCACCCCCGGGACGGATTCCTACGAGCAGTACTTC.

The chain recombines TRBV4-3 with TRBJ1-2; tentatively, D is TRBD1 (5 bases). The CDR3 length is 14 residues. The germline CDR1 and CDR2 sequences are LGHNA and YSLEER. V lost 1 base, J lost 6 bases, and 12 bases lay in between. The CDR3 DNA follows: TGCGCCAGCAGCCAAGTTACCCGACAGAATGGCTACACCTTC. Encoded protein: CASSQVTRQNGYTF.

Only one count was recorded for this clone. The V and J genes are TRBV14 and TRBJ1-1; no clear D. Trimming cost V 1 base and J 5 bases, with 8 bases left between them. The CDR3 consists of 13 residues. CDR1 and CDR2 from the germline V gene are SGHDN and FVKESK. DNA for the CDR3: TGTGCCAGCAGCCAAGGAGTCTTAACTGAAGCTTTCTTT. Its protein is CASSQGVLTEAFF.